The 11 T cell receptor beta chains below were found in one sample sequenced in a study of monozygotic twins with inflammatory bowel disease (dated by TCRdb to the late 2010s). Library preparation was by 5' RACE. TCRdb shows the sequencer as Illumina HiSeq 2500. TCRdb reprocessed the reads and lists each CDR3 protein sequence as a single entry, with no DNA. This sample's clone table shows 110,000 to 150,000 distinct CDR3 sequences. The leading ten clones occupy roughly 1.2% of the sample. Input material: blood. Source of these receptors: a human donor with ulcerative colitis or Crohn's disease, or a healthy co-twin of an affected twin (not recorded which).

The chain employs TRBV5-4 and TRBJ1-1; the D gene TCRdb calls, TRBD1, cannot be checked with no DNA. The CDR3 spans 16 residues. Germline V gives CDR1 SGHNT, CDR2 YYREEE (reference sequence). The CDR3 reads CASSPGQGAKNTEAFF.

This sequence joins TRBV12-3 or TRBV12-4 and TRBJ2-7; TCRdb lists TRBD1, though no DNA is available to test this call. The CDR3 totals 15 residues. The CDR3 is CASSQGQDLSYEQYF.

The chain joins TRBV4-2 to TRBJ2-7; TCRdb's D call, TRBD1, is unchecked because there is no DNA. Looked up from germline, CDR1 is LGHNA and CDR2 is YNFKEQ. This CDR3 comprises 16 residues. This CDR3 is CASSQDPGDTAYEQYF.

The V gene is TRBV19, the J gene TRBJ1-1; as DNA is missing, the TRBD1 call by TCRdb cannot be tested. Germline values: CDR1 LNHDA, CDR2 SQIVND (reference sequence). CDR3 size: 14 residues. CDR3 in amino acids: CASSTDRLNTEAFF.

The chain combines TRBV19 with TRBJ2-1; the D gene TCRdb calls, TRBD2, cannot be checked with no DNA. This CDR3 contains 13 residues. Germline loops: CDR1 LNHDA, CDR2 SQIVND (reference sequence). This chain's CDR3 is CASSSDLYNEQFF. The full variable domain, in which reference TRBV19 and TRBJ2-1 provide the parts outside the CDR3, is DGGITQSPKYLFRKEGQNVTLSCEQNLNHDAMYWYRQDPGQGLRLIYYSQIVNDFQKGDIAEGYSVSREKKESFPLTVTSAQKNPTAFYLCASSSDLYNEQFFGPGTRLTVL.

The V and J genes are TRBV9 and TRBJ2-1; TCRdb calls TRBD1, which cannot be checked without DNA. In germline, CDR1 is SGDLS, CDR2 YYNGEE. The CDR3 consists of 16 residues. The chain's CDR3 is CASSLRTGGTIHEQFF.

V and J are TRBV3-1 and TRBJ2-7. CDR3 length: 16 amino acids. Germline values: CDR1 LGHDT, CDR2 YNNKEL (reference sequence). CDR3 residues: CASSLQGSSRPYEQYF.

The chain employs TRBV5-1 and TRBJ2-1; TCRdb returns TRBD2, unconfirmable since there is no DNA. This CDR3 contains 15 residues. Germline V CDR1 and CDR2: SGHRS, YFSETQ. The chain's CDR3 is CASSQTRPSTHEQFF.

The J gene is TRBJ2-1, the V gene TRBV19. CDR1 LNHDA and CDR2 SQIVND come from the germline V gene (reference sequence). The CDR3 has 13 residues. The CDR3 sequence: CASMVTSYNEQFF.

The chain combines TRBV7-2 with TRBJ2-2; TCRdb selects TRBD2, and the lack of DNA leaves this call unchecked. Germline V CDR1 and CDR2: SGHTA, FQGNSA. There are 17 residues in the CDR3. This CDR3 reads CASSTELAGVYTGELFF.

This rearrangement joins TRBV20-1 to TRBJ2-7; TCRdb's D call, TRBD1, is unchecked because there is no DNA. The CDR3 runs to 12 residues. Germline CDR1 DFQATT, CDR2 SNEGSKA (reference sequence). The CDR3 reads CSARQGAYEQYF.